Following are 25 T cell receptor beta chains from one sample sequenced in a study of blood T cells in healthy people across ages. It was with a sample-barcoded 5' primer and a J-beta primer mix that a second PCR of roughly 7 to 12 cycles was run. One entry per CDR3 protein results from TCRdb running MiXCR on the 5' RACE reads. The sample shows about 670,000 distinct CDR3 sequences, approximately 40% of them seen only once. The sequencing input was blood. The origin of the receptors is a man at least 80 years old in good health.

Comment on this clonotype: A read error may account for a junction end that differs from germline. This chain links TRBV6-2 or TRBV6-3 with TRBJ2-3, with unresolved D. The germline V gene encodes CDR1 MNHEY and CDR2 SVGEGT. The CDR3 extends over 12 amino acids. CDR3: CASRYSKTPQYF. The DNA of the CDR3 is TGTGCCAGCAGGTACTCGAAGACGCCGCAGTATTTT.

CDR3 residues: CASSLRTEVGPDTQYF. The CDR3 DNA is TGTGCCAGCAGCCTTCGGACAGAGGTCGGGCCAGATACGCAGTATTTT. V usage is TRBV13 and J usage is TRBJ2-3, with D possibly being TRBD1 (6 bases). CDR1 and CDR2 from the germline V gene are PRHDT and FYEKMQ (reference sequence). Trimming removed 5 bases from V and 4 bases from J, with 19 bases in between. The CDR3 is made up of 16 amino acids.

The chain recombines TRBV28 with TRBJ2-7; the D is unclear. CDR3 length: 16 amino acids. V lost 1 base and J 2 bases, leaving 15 bases between the germline ends. Germline CDR1 MDHEN, CDR2 SYDVKM. The CDR3 here is CASSLSLTDGTYEQYF. CDR3 in DNA: TGTGCCAGCAGTTTATCGCTGACGGACGGAACCTACGAGCAGTACTTC.

This clonotype was counted at least ten times. CDR3 sequence: CSVEEQSGANVLTF. The CDR3 coding sequence is TGCAGCGTTGAAGAACAGTCTGGGGCCAACGTCCTGACTTTC. This chain connects TRBV29-1 to TRBJ2-6, with D uncertain. The CDR3 length is 14 residues. V lost 0 bases and J lost 1, with 4 bases in between. The germline gives CDR1 SQVTM, CDR2 ANQGSEA.

The chain uses TRBV19 and TRBJ2-1, with D perhaps assigned TRBD1 or TRBD2 (5 bases each). Germline loops: CDR1 LNHDA, CDR2 SQIVND (reference sequence). Trimming stripped 6 bases from V and 4 bases from J, with 16 bases between. The CDR3 runs to 15 residues. CDR3 protein: CASSLGVQLYNEQFF. The CDR3 region has the DNA TGTGCCAGTAGCCTGGGGGTACAGTTGTACAATGAGCAGTTCTTC. Full variable domain (rest looked up from reference TRBV19 and TRBJ2-1): DGGITQSPKYLFRKEGQNVTLSCEQNLNHDAMYWYRQDPGQGLRLIYYSQIVNDFQKGDIAEGYSVSREKKESFPLTVTSAQKNPTAFYLCASSLGVQLYNEQFFGPGTRLTVL.

The chain links TRBV10-3 to TRBJ2-6; D is possibly TRBD1 (6 bases). The CDR3 contains 15 residues. Germline loops: CDR1 ENHRY, CDR2 SYGVKD. With 7 bases removed from V and 2 bases from J, the gap between germline ends came to 12 bases. In DNA form, the CDR3 reads TGTGCCATCACTGAAGGGACAACTGGGGCCAACGTCCTGACTTTC. It codes for CAITEGTTGANVLTF.

There are a few counts of this clonotype. The chain joins TRBV20-1 to TRBJ2-5, with TRBD1 matching 7 bases. Losses at the gene ends were 8 bases for V and 5 bases for J; bases not matched to a gene: 17. CDR1 and CDR2 from the germline V gene are DFQATT and SNEGSKA (reference sequence). The CDR3 runs 15 residues. CDR3: CSPILRDSSEETQYF. For the CDR3, the DNA is TGCAGTCCCATACTAAGGGACAGCTCCGAGGAGACCCAGTACTTC.

Many counts were recorded for this clonotype. This sequence joins TRBV7-3 and TRBJ2-1, with D maybe TRBD2 (6 bases). CDR3 length: 15 residues. Looked up from germline, CDR1 is SGHTA and CDR2 is FQGTGA. The V end was cut by 5 bases, the J end by 6 bases, with 17 bases between. This CDR3 is CASSAYSGLPNEQFF. The DNA for the CDR3 is TGTGCCAGCAGCGCCTACTCGGGACTCCCCAATGAGCAGTTCTTC.

The chain uses TRBV20-1 and TRBJ2-1, with a weak D call TRBD2 (5 bases). This CDR3 spans 12 amino acids. The V end was cut by 6 bases, the J end by 7 bases, with 13 bases between. The germline V gene has CDR1 DFQATT and CDR2 SNEGSKA (reference sequence). The DNA for the CDR3 is TGCAGTGCCCCGTCTCGGGGAAATGAGCAGTTCTTC. Amino acid sequence: CSAPSRGNEQFF.

This clonotype was found a few times. V and J are TRBV12-5 and TRBJ2-4; D possibly matches TRBD1 or TRBD2 (6 bases each). Germline V CDR1 and CDR2: LGHNT, FRNRAP. This CDR3 spans 14 amino acids. V dropped 7 bases and J dropped 1 base, with 11 bases sitting between them. CDR3 in amino acids: CASAKGGAKNIQYF. As DNA, the CDR3 is TGTGCTAGTGCCAAAGGGGGGGCCAAAAACATTCAGTACTTC.

This clonotype came up many times. The chain combines TRBV11-3 with TRBJ2-1, with 9 bases lining up with TRBD2. The V and J ends lost 5 bases and 6 bases, in that order; junction bases with no gene match: 11. The CDR3 length is 16 residues. Germline V CDR1 and CDR2: SGHNT, YENEEA. The CDR3 here is CASSRGLSGGRNEQFF. Written as DNA, the CDR3 is TGTGCCAGCAGCCGCGGATTGAGCGGGGGGCGCAATGAGCAGTTCTTC.

Comments on this clonotype: Possible read error: a much larger clone is one base away. The chain couples TRBV11-2 to TRBJ2-3; TRBD2 aligns across 7 bases. Germline V gene data show CDR1 as SGHAT and CDR2 as FQNNGV. The CDR3 sequence is 13 residues long. The V gene end was trimmed by 10 bases and the J gene end by 6 bases; junction bases not matched to a gene: 10. CDR3 coding DNA: TGTGCCACCCACACGGGGGGAAGGGATACGCAGTATTTT. Encoded protein: CATHTGGRDTQYF.

V usage is TRBV12-3 or TRBV12-4 and J usage is TRBJ2-1, with 8 bases that match TRBD1. The CDR3 length is 19 residues. Trimming removed 5 bases from V and 0 bases from J; junction bases left unmatched: 15. CDR3 loop: CASSLDGTGVAGSYNEQFF. CDR3 bases: TGTGCCAGCAGTCTAGATGGGACAGGAGTTGCGGGCTCCTACAATGAGCAGTTCTTC.

This clonotype was detected only a few times. The gene calls are TRBV19 and TRBJ2-2; 8 bases map to TRBD2. CDR1 LNHDA and CDR2 SQIVND come from the germline V gene (reference sequence). The CDR3 totals 16 residues. J gave up 5 bases and V 1 base, and 6 bases lay outside the gene matches. CDR3 nucleotide sequence: TGTGCCAGTAGTATAGGTACTCAGCGGGGGACCGGGGAGCTGTTTTTT. Protein product: CASSIGTQRGTGELFF. Looking up the rest from reference TRBV19 and TRBJ2-2 gives the full variable domain: DGGITQSPKYLFRKEGQNVTLSCEQNLNHDAMYWYRQDPGQGLRLIYYSQIVNDFQKGDIAEGYSVSREKKESFPLTVTSAQKNPTAFYLCASSIGTQRGTGELFFGEGSRLTVL.

This clonotype was picked up a small number of times. The rearrangement links TRBV28 to TRBJ2-7; possible D gene TRBD2, 7 bases. V gave up 3 bases and J gave up 3 bases, with 15 bases separating them. Germline CDR1 MDHEN, CDR2 SYDVKM. This CDR3 contains 15 residues. The CDR3 reads CASSFGGGNIYEQYF. The CDR3 DNA is TGTGCCAGCAGTTTTGGGGGGGGCAACATCTACGAGCAGTACTTC.

V is TRBV29-1 and J is TRBJ2-3; D remains unclear. The CDR3 totals 13 residues. From germline, CDR1 is SQVTM and CDR2 ANQGSEA. Deletions cut 5 bases from V and 2 bases from J, with 11 bases between. The CDR3 reads CSVRYSDTDTQYF. For the CDR3, the DNA is TGCAGCGTTCGGTACAGCGACACAGATACGCAGTATTTT.

This rearrangement joins TRBV6-2 or TRBV6-3 to TRBJ1-1, with TRBD1 as a possible D gene (6 bases). The CDR3 consists of 14 residues. The germline V gene encodes CDR1 MNHEY and CDR2 SVGEGT. The V gene lost 2 bases and the J gene lost 2 bases, with 9 bases spanning the gap. CDR3 sequence: CASSYVGGNTEAFF. The CDR3 region has the DNA TGTGCCAGCAGTTACGTGGGGGGCAACACTGAAGCTTTCTTT.

V gene TRBV25-1 combines with J gene TRBJ2-7; a weak D match, TRBD2 (5 bases). CDR3 length: 14 residues. V was clipped by 6 bases and J by 2 bases, with 14 bases between them. CDR1 is MGHDK, CDR2 SYGVNS, per germline. The CDR3 sequence: CASRDPDGTYEQYF. The CDR3 nucleotides read TGTGCCAGCAGGGACCCGGACGGGACCTACGAGCAGTACTTC.

This clonotype has just a few counts. This chain joins TRBV2 and TRBJ2-4, with 7 bases aligning to TRBD1. Judging by the DNA end, TRBJ2-5 fits better; the J call may be wrong. Germline loops: CDR1 SNHLY, CDR2 FYNNEI. The CDR3 covers 15 residues. The CDR3 sequence is CASSGQGQVYVTQYF. The CDR3 DNA reads as TGTGCCAGCAGTGGTCAAGGACAGGTGTACGTGACCCAGTACTTC.

As for this clonotype: A single base separates this from a much larger clone, so it may be a read error. This chain links TRBV4-2 with TRBJ2-7; 8 bases are a match to TRBD2. V was clipped by 2 bases and J by 6 bases; unmatched bases: 12. In germline, CDR1 is LGHNA, CDR2 YNFKEQ. There are 16 residues in the CDR3. The DNA of the CDR3 is TGTGCCAGCAGCCAATATCCCGGGACTAGTTACGGCGAGCAGTACTTC. Its translation: CASSQYPGTSYGEQYF.

The chain recombines TRBV10-3 with TRBJ1-2, with TRBD1 matching over 11 bases. Germline lookup yields CDR1 ENHRY and CDR2 SYGVKD. CDR3 size: 14 residues. V gave up 6 bases and J gave up 1 base; unmatched junction bases: 1. CDR3 loop: CAIRGTGGNYGYTF. CDR3 sequence (DNA): TGTGCCATCAGAGGGACAGGGGGTAACTATGGCTACACCTTC.

The chain links TRBV5-1 to TRBJ2-7; 8 bases fit TRBD1. The tail of the sequence fits TRBJ2-5 better, so the J call may be wrong. CDR3 length: 15 amino acids. The germline V gene encodes CDR1 SGHRS and CDR2 YFSETQ. CDR3 nucleotide sequence: TGCGCCAGCAGCCGCGGAGGACAGGGAGTGGAGACCCAGTACTTC. The encoded protein is CASSRGGQGVETQYF.

CDR3 sequence (DNA): TGCGCCAGCAGCCAAGATACGGGGGGATATTCACCCCTCCACTTT. It specifies CASSQDTGGYSPLHF. The gene calls are TRBV4-3 and TRBJ1-6, with a tentative D call TRBD1 (5 bases). Germline values: CDR1 LGHNA, CDR2 YSLEER. Trimming cost V 0 bases and J 8 bases, with 11 bases left between them. This CDR3 spans 15 amino acids.

The chain employs TRBV28 and TRBJ2-5; 7 nucleotides match TRBD1. The DNA end is a closer match to TRBJ2-1, so the J assignment may be wrong. Germline V gene lookup returns CDR1 MDHEN and CDR2 SYDVKM. The CDR3 is made up of 15 amino acids. CDR3 DNA: TGTGCCAGCAGCCCCCGGGGACAGCCACAAGAGACCCAGTTCTTC. It translates to CASSPRGQPQETQFF.

The chain employs TRBV7-2 and TRBJ1-4; possible D gene TRBD1, 5 bases. Germline V lookup: CDR1 SGHTA, CDR2 FQGNSA. The CDR3 has 17 residues. V was cut by 5 bases and J by 0 bases, with 16 bases left in between. The CDR3 reads CASSPRVLNPTNEKLFF. CDR3 sequence (DNA): TGTGCCAGCAGCCCCAGGGTCCTTAATCCAACTAATGAAAAACTGTTTTTT.